The clone carrying this T cell receptor beta chain has more than one count but fewer than ten. The antigen remains undetermined. This sample stems from a study of shared clonotypes between healthy human individuals. Original data processing: Filtering differed because ImmunoSEQ produced junction-only sequences that carried no quality scores. Sequencing used immunoSEQ multiplex PCR; TCRdb keeps in-frame clones, though not all of them. The V and J calls and clone size were taken over from that table, and D and trimming were inferred from the DNA. The sample includes millions of clones, around nine tenths of them seen just once. Notes on the study in general: The authors expected sequencing depth to affect clonotype sharing among donors. The small donor group covered limited genetic and exposure diversity.

Subsets obtained from CD4+ cells comprised CD45RA+ naive and CD45RA-negative memory cells. This TCR came from a man aged 18 to 30 in good health. What was sequenced was naive CD4+ T cells sorted from blood. This sample's subset: CD45RA+ positively selected.

CDR3 residues: CSVEGSAGEELFF. The CDR3 region has the DNA TGCAGCGTTGAAGGTTCGGCTGGGGAGGAGCTGTTTTTT. The chain is built from TRBV29-1 and TRBJ2-2; D is undetermined. The CDR3 is 13 residues long. Germline V lookup: CDR1 SQVTM, CDR2 ANQGSEA. V shed 1 base and J shed 10 bases, with 13 bases lying between them.